Listed here is a single TCR beta chain. Its antigen is not yet known. No qualities accompany the bases; no much larger clone lies one base away. The sample originates from a study of graft-versus-host responses after intestinal transplantation (dated by TCRdb to the early 2020s). About the full investigation: Recipients received multivisceral, liver-intestinal, or isolated intestinal transplants. Every recipient was given anti-thymocyte globulin induction, followed by around three years of maintenance tacrolimus and steroids. After intestinal transplantation, graft-versus-host and host-versus-graft alloreactive T cell clones were followed in the graft, circulation and bone marrow using bulk TCR-beta CDR3 sequencing. Alloreactive clones were identified by sequencing pre-transplant mixed lymphocyte reaction products and comparing them with unstimulated pre-transplant donor and recipient T cells. A cohort of about two dozen intestinal transplant recipients, including one retransplant, was enrolled, and a few patients lacking pretransplant specimens were excluded. A peak of at least 4% donor T cells among recipient peripheral blood mononuclear cells was the definition used for donor T cell macrochimerism. Rather than being sequenced by the commercial service, samples from three later patients were sequenced in-house on an Illumina MiSeq and processed with MiXCR. General findings and caveats noted by the study authors: Conclusions were limited by the relatively low number and heterogeneity of intestinal transplant patients. GvH clones were found in recipient bone marrow, and some of the GvH clones appeared earlier in ileal mucosa or blood, which is consistent with an intestinal mucosal origin. Peak levels of circulating GvH clones were associated with declines in HvG clones early after transplant. High GvH to HvG T cell clonal ratios were observed in the allografts of patients with donor T cell macrochimerism.

What the time point label conveys for this sample: cells obtained before transplantation from donor or recipient. CD3+CD4+ and CD3+CD8+ populations were FACS-sorted from unstimulated pre-transplant donor and recipient cells taken from spleen or lymph nodes. The germline V gene (reference sequence) gives CDR1 as SGHNT and CDR2 as YYREEE. The V and J ends are trimmed by 4 bases and 5 bases, leaving 16 bases between them. The CDR3 runs 14 residues from the cysteine to the phenylalanine. Only the CDR3 part of the read is kept: 42 bases, read in frame from the first base. Library prep was done by the immunoSEQ multiplex PCR assay. For most patients, genomic DNA was isolated with the Qiagen DNeasy Blood and Tissue Kit and sent frozen to Adaptive Biotechnologies for TCR sequencing. For most patients, high-throughput TCR-beta CDR3 sequencing of genomic DNA was performed by Adaptive Biotechnologies. The authors processed their data as follows. TCR sequencing data for approximately 19 patients were retrieved from Adaptive's ImmunoSEQ software; three other patients were processed with MiXCR and VDJtools. To correct CD4 versus CD8 sorting errors, any sequence found in both subsets at a frequency ratio below 5:1 was removed. CDR3 nucleotide sequences shared between donor and recipient were removed because their origin could not be assigned. To be classed as alloreactive, a clone needed at least 2-fold expansion over unstimulated cells and a minimum CFSE-low frequency of 0.002% (template counts) or 0.001% (read counts). Mappable clones were those detected in sequenced pre-transplant spleen, lymph node, or MLR CFSE-low populations of the donor or recipient. The cumulative frequency of alloreactive clones was calculated as a percentage of all sequences, weighted by copy number. TCRdb mirrors the immuneACCESS table, restricted to in-frame sequences. Some clones are absent from its copies; in checked studies, under half trace to an unresolved V gene, and the reason for the others is unknown. V and J calls and clone size are copied from that table; D and trimming were computed from the DNA. The table for this sample lists 85,000 to 110,000 clones; more than 85% of them were counted only once. The biggest ten clones account for roughly 1% of the sample.

The TCR was taken from a human donor who received an intestinal transplant. The V and J segments used are TRBV5-4 and TRBJ2-7; the D region possibly corresponds to TRBD1 (6 bases align). Sequences were derived from unstimulated CD8+ T cells sorted from spleen or lymph node cells, sampled before intestinal transplant. The nucleotide sequence is given as TGTGCCAGCAGCGAATTAGGGGGAGTACACGAGCAGTACTTC. It specifies CASSELGGVHEQYF.